Here is one T cell receptor beta chain with its context. This clone was counted only a few times. The target of this receptor is not known. The record has no base qualities; no much larger clone is one base away. TCRbeta CDR3 regions were amplified from genomic DNA by means of the immunoSEQ Assay, a bias-controlled multiplex PCR. On the study's bioinformatics: The number of nucleated cells in each sample was estimated from the amplification of reference gene primers within the assay. Sequence reads were collapsed and filtered to measure the absolute abundance of every unique TCRbeta CDR3 rearrangement. For each sample, productive Simpson clonality was calculated as the square root of Simpson's diversity index across productive rearrangements. What TCRdb holds here is the immuneACCESS table cut down to in-frame rearrangements. Part of the clones is not present; checked against another copy, under half of the missing clones reflect an unresolved V gene, and the others are unexplained. That table is the source of V, J and clone size, and D and trimming were worked out from the DNA. The sample contains more than 150,000 clones, 80% of them found a single time. The ten biggest clones cover 0.5% to 0.65% of the sample.

Each collaborating institution followed its own protocols to collect whole blood in K2EDTA tubes. For TCRbeta analysis, collaborators shipped samples in one of three forms: frozen whole blood, isolated PBMCs, or DNA extracted from either of those sample types. From the cysteine through the phenylalanine, the CDR3 covers 15 amino acids. Only CDR3 DNA is held: 45 bases, read in frame from base 1. Germline trimming amounts to 5 bases on V and 9 bases on J, with 11 as the count of junction bases outside the gene matches. The germline V gene provides CDR1 SGHTA and CDR2 FQGNSA. This specimen belongs to a study of blood T cell repertoires in COVID-19 (TCRdb year 2020). About the full investigation: Collaborator samples came from the United States, Italy and Spain and covered acute and convalescent phases of COVID-19. Sample metadata almost always included a de-identified subject ID, COVID-19 status, age in years and sex. The repertoires were made available in a free public database intended to serve as a resource for research on the immune response to SARS-CoV-2. Samples came from the ongoing ImmuneRACE study (first 160 participants) plus 1,254 subjects from 6 global collaborators. The material from the prospective study consisted of cDNA or gDNA derived from T cells, B-cell-depleted T cells, or PBMCs. Deeply sampled blood TCRbeta repertoires from subjects exposed to, actively infected with, or recovered from COVID-19 were included in the dataset. Where available, HLA class I and class II types were taken from metadata supplied by the sample provider and were not determined by assay-based typing.

Beyond this particular receptor, the publication reports: The quantity of clinical and demographic metadata differed by source and by participant and was supplied without curation.

This clonotype was sampled from a man aged 60-69 years with acute or convalescent COVID-19. Sequenced sample: peripheral blood. The chain was built from TRBV7-2 and TRBJ1-4, with 8 bases matching TRBD1. The CDR3 is CASSPDGQGVQKLFF. The DNA sequence reads TGTGCCAGCAGCCCTGATGGACAGGGTGTACAAAAACTGTTTTTT. The CDR3, completed at both ends by the reference TRBV7-2 and TRBJ1-4 genes, gives the full variable domain GAGVSQSPSNKVTEKGKDVELRCDPISGHTALYWYRQSLGQGLEFLIYFQGNSAPDKSGLPSDRFSAERTGGSVSTLTIQRTQQEDSAVYLCASSPDGQGVQKLFFGSGTQLSVL.